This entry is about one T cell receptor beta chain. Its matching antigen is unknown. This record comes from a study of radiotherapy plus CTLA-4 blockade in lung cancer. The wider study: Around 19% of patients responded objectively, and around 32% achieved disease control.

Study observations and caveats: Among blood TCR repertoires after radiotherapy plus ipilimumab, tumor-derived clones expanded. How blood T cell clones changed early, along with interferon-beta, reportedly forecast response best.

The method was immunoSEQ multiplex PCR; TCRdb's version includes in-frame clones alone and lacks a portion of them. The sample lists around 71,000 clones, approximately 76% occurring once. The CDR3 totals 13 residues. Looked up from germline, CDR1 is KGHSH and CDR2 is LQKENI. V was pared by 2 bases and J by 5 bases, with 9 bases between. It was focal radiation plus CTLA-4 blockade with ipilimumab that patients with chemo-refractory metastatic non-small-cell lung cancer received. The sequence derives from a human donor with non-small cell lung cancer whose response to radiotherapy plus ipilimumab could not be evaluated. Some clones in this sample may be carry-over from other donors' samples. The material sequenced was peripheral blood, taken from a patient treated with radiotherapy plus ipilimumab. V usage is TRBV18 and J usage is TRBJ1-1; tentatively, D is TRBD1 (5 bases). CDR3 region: CASSPAGPTEAFF. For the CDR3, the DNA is TGTGCCAGCTCACCAGCGGGACCGACTGAAGCTTTCTTT.